This T cell receptor (beta chain) was obtained from a study of blood T cell repertoires in COVID-19. The repertoire was sequenced with immunoSEQ multiplex PCR; TCRdb's copy has only in-frame clones and lacks some. The repertoire holds about 80,000 clones, with about 90% as singletons. The CDR3 length is 17 residues. With V trimmed by 0 bases and J by 3 bases, 10 bases remained unmatched. Looked up from germline, CDR1 is MGHRA and CDR2 is YSYEKL. The V and J genes are TRBV4-1 and TRBJ2-5, with 7 bases matching TRBD1. The specimen was peripheral blood. The sequence was collected from a woman older than 75 with active or convalescent COVID-19. The chain's CDR3 is CASSQDPTGAAKETQYF. Written as DNA, the CDR3 is TGCGCCAGCAGCCAAGACCCAACAGGGGCGGCCAAAGAGACCCAGTACTTC.